This T cell receptor (beta chain) derives from a study of T cells in Graves' hyperthyroidism and ophthalmopathy. General study findings and limits: Most thyroid clonotypes with frequency above 0.001 were detected in blood. Stable hyperthyroidism and ophthalmopathy were separated using 13 V-J signatures. It was a median 6.5 months before onset that the model predicted ophthalmopathy.

Subjects with ophthalmopathy showed a Clinical Activity Score no lower than 3, a NOSPECS grade no lower than 4, and a duration shorter than 3 months. Many counts were recorded for this clonotype. The antigen remains undetermined. CDR1 KGHSH and CDR2 LQKENI come from the germline V gene. V was cut by 3 bases and J by 10 bases, with 7 bases left in between. This CDR3 has 12 residues. TCR beta CDR3 regions were amplified from RNA transcripts. Initially, a first-round RT-PCR of the TCR CDR3 employed the HTBI primer set. Via MiXCR, TCRdb re-called the multiplex PCR reads, giving one row per CDR3 protein. The sample lists about 370,000 distinct CDR3 sequences, nearly 15% occurring once.

Sample: blood. V is TRBV18 and J is TRBJ1-6; D ambiguous. The clonotype comes from a woman in her fifties or sixties with Graves' ophthalmopathy. The CDR3 DNA reads TGTGCCAGCTCACCTGACGGGTCACCCCTCCACTTT. Encoded protein: CASSPDGSPLHF.